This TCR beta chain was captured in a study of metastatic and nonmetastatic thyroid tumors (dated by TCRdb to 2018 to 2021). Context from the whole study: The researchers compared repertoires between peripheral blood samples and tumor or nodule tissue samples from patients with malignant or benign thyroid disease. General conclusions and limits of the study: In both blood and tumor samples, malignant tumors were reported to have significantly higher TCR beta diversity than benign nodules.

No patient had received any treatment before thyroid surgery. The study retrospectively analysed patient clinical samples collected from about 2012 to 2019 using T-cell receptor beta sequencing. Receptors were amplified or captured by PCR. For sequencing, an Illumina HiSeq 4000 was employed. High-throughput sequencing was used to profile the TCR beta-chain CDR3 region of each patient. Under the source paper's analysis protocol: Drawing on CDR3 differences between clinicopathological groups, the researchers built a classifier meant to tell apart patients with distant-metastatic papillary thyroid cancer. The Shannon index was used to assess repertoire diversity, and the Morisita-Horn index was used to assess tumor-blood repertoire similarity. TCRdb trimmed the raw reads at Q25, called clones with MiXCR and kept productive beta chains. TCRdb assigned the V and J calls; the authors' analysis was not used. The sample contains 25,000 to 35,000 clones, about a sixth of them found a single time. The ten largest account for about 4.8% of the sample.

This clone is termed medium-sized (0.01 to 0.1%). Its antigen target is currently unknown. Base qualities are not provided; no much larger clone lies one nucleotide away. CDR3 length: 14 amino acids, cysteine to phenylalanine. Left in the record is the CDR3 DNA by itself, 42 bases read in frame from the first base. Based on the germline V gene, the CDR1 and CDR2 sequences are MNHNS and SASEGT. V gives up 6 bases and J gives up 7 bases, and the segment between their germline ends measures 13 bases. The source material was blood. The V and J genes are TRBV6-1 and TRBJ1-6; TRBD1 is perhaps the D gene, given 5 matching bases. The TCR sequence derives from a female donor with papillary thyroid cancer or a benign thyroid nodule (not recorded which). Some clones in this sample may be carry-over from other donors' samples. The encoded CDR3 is CASREGRPNSPLHF. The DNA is TGTGCCAGCAGGGAGGGACGGCCAAATTCACCCCTCCACTTT.